One sample yielded the 21 T cell receptor beta chains listed below, sequenced in a study of T cells in Graves' hyperthyroidism and ophthalmopathy. Amplified regions were TCR beta CDR3 sequences from RNA transcripts. The HTBI primer set was used in a first-round RT-PCR of the TCR CDR3. TCRdb fed the multiplex PCR reads into MiXCR, producing one record per CDR3 protein. There are around 520,000 distinct CDR3 sequences in the sample; approximately 14% occur only once, and approximately 14% lies in the top ten. Sequencing input: blood. The receptors derive from a woman aged 40 to 55 with Graves' hyperthyroidism.

This clonotype was seen repeatedly, ten times or more. The V and J genes are TRBV5-1 and TRBJ2-2, with TRBD1 identical over 8 bases. CDR3 size: 15 residues. J gave up 4 bases and V 3 bases, and 5 bases lay outside the gene matches. CDR1 and CDR2 (germline): SGHRS, YFSETQ. CDR3 amino acids: CASSSDREVTGELFF. Here the CDR3 DNA reads TGCGCCAGCAGCTCGGACAGGGAGGTCACCGGGGAGCTGTTTTTT.

At least ten counts were recorded for this clonotype. The chain couples TRBV7-9 to TRBJ2-1; TRBD2 matches at 11 bases. Per germline, CDR1 SEHNR and CDR2 FQNEAQ (reference sequence). The length of the CDR3 is 17 residues. After removal of 4 bases from V and 7 bases from J, the junction contained 12 bases not matched to a gene. CDR3 DNA sequence: TGTGCCAGCAGCTCACAGGACGCAACTAGCGGGGGTAATGAGCAGTTCTTC. This sequence encodes CASSSQDATSGGNEQFF.

This clonotype has ten or more counts. This sequence joins TRBV3-1 and TRBJ2-7; TRBD1 matches at 7 bases. CDR1 is LGHDT and CDR2 is YNNKEL in the germline V gene (reference sequence). The CDR3 totals 12 residues. Trimming at V came to 6 bases and at J to 2 bases, leaving 1 base not matched to a gene. The CDR3 region is CASSQGAYEQYF. CDR3 DNA sequence: TGTGCCAGCAGTCAGGGGGCCTACGAGCAGTACTTC.

This clonotype was seen a few times. The V gene is TRBV20-1, the J gene TRBJ2-7, with D possibly TRBD2 on 6 matching bases. V gave up 0 bases and J gave up 0 bases, with 12 bases separating them. Looked up from germline, CDR1 is DFQATT and CDR2 is SNEGSKA (reference sequence). The CDR3 extends over 15 amino acids. In DNA form, the CDR3 reads TGCAGTGCTAGAGATAACCAGGACTACTCCTACGAGCAGTACTTC. Translating it yields CSARDNQDYSYEQYF.

This clonotype occurred many times. The chain combines TRBV3-1 with TRBJ2-1; no clear D. Germline CDR1 is LGHDT and CDR2 is YNNKEL (reference sequence). Trimming removed 0 bases at V and 3 bases at J, with 9 bases between. This CDR3 comprises 15 residues. As DNA, the CDR3 is TGTGCCAGCAGCCAAGATCTCCTGGACTACAATGAGCAGTTCTTC. Its translation: CASSQDLLDYNEQFF.

This clonotype was recorded at least ten times. This rearrangement joins TRBV19 to TRBJ2-1; a possible D gene is TRBD2 (7 bases). This CDR3 comprises 16 residues. V was shortened by 7 bases and J by 3 bases, with 19 bases between the two germline ends. CDR1 LNHDA and CDR2 SQIVND come from the germline V gene (reference sequence). The CDR3 spells CASTPRGGPLYNEQFF. CDR3 bases: TGTGCCAGTACTCCAAGGGGGGGCCCCCTCTACAATGAGCAGTTCTTC.

This clonotype was counted only a few times. This rearrangement joins TRBV5-5 to TRBJ2-2; D uncertain. The CDR3 has 15 amino acids. The V and J ends lost 0 bases and 0 bases respectively, with 6 bases between them. Germline V gene sequence: CDR1 SGHKS, CDR2 YYEKEE (reference sequence). As DNA, the CDR3 is TGTGCCAGCAGCTTGGTTGCCTCGAACACCGGGGAGCTGTTTTTT. Translated: CASSLVASNTGELFF.

The chain couples TRBV12-5 to TRBJ2-7; D uncertain. Germline CDR1 LGHNT, CDR2 FRNRAP. There are 14 residues in the CDR3. The V end was cut by 1 base, the J end by 3 bases, with 10 bases between. This chain's CDR3 is CASGLGGIGYEQYF. CDR3 in DNA: TGTGCTAGTGGTTTGGGGGGTATCGGCTACGAGCAGTACTTC.

At least ten counts were recorded for this clonotype. V gene TRBV30 combines with J gene TRBJ2-1; 7 nucleotides match TRBD1. Trimming took 2 bases from V and 4 from J; bases not matched to a gene: 11. The CDR3 extends over 16 amino acids. Looked up from germline, CDR1 is GTSNPN and CDR2 is SVGIG (reference sequence). CDR3 nucleotide sequence: TGTGCCTGGAGTCCACAGGGGACCTTAAGATACAATGAGCAGTTCTTC. As protein: CAWSPQGTLRYNEQFF.

This clonotype has just a few counts. The chain carries TRBV20-1 and TRBJ1-2; no reliable D call. Germline V CDR1 and CDR2: DFQATT, SNEGSKA (reference sequence). CDR3 size: 14 residues. V was cut by 1 base and J by 3 bases, with 12 bases left in between. The CDR3 nucleotides read TGCAGTGCTAGAGGTGGCCAGGTCTACTATGGCTACACCTTC. This encodes CSARGGQVYYGYTF.

This clonotype came up many times. This chain joins TRBV7-9 and TRBJ2-1; 8 bases agree with TRBD2. CDR1 is SEHNR, CDR2 FQNEAQ, per germline (reference sequence). V trimming: 5 bases; J trimming: 9 bases; junction bases outside the gene matches: 6. The CDR3 is made up of 13 amino acids. The CDR3 reads CASSPGLAVEQFF. CDR3 bases: TGTGCCAGCAGCCCAGGACTAGCAGTTGAGCAGTTCTTC.

This clonotype has a count of ten or more. The genes are TRBV6-1 and TRBJ1-2, with 10 bases identical to TRBD1. The V segment lost 7 bases and the J segment 3 bases; nucleotides outside the gene matches: 14. The CDR3 contains 17 residues. Germline V gene sequence: CDR1 MNHNS, CDR2 SASEGT. In DNA form, the CDR3 reads TGTGCCAGCACCTCCGGGACAGGGGACCCTTTAGACTATGGCTACACCTTC. Translating it yields CASTSGTGDPLDYGYTF.

This clonotype was found many times. This chain links TRBV12-3 or TRBV12-4 with TRBJ2-2, with 10 bases identical to TRBD2. V was clipped by 6 bases and J by 0 bases; unmatched bases: 1. This CDR3 is built from 15 residues. CDR3 residues: CASRLAGTNTGELFF. CDR3 in DNA: TGTGCCAGCAGACTAGCGGGAACGAACACCGGGGAGCTGTTTTTT.

On this clonotype: This may be a read error: a much more frequent sequence differs by one nucleotide. The rearrangement links TRBV27 to TRBJ2-1; TRBD2 agrees at 7 bases. CDR3 length: 14 residues. The germline CDR1 and CDR2 sequences are MNHEY and SMNVEV (reference sequence). This CDR3 is CATRREFTYNEQFF. CDR3 nucleotide sequence: TGTGCTACCAGGCGGGAGTTTACCTACAATGAGCAGTTCTTC.

This chain connects TRBV20-1 to TRBJ1-5, with D uncertain. Deletions cut 4 bases from V and 3 bases from J, with 7 bases between. The germline gives CDR1 DFQATT, CDR2 SNEGSKA (reference sequence). This CDR3 comprises 12 residues. CDR3 protein: CSAIGPNQPQHF. The CDR3 region has the DNA TGCAGTGCTATTGGACCCAATCAGCCCCAGCATTTT.

This chain uses TRBV3-1 with TRBJ2-7; D is perhaps TRBD1 (6 bases). This CDR3 has 15 residues. The germline V and J ends were trimmed by 1 base and 2 bases, with 12 bases remaining between them. From germline, CDR1 is LGHDT and CDR2 YNNKEL (reference sequence). The CDR3 loop is CASSQGGRGTYEQYF. As DNA, the CDR3 is TGTGCCAGCAGCCAAGGTGGCAGGGGAACCTACGAGCAGTACTTC.

This clonotype was observed at least ten times. This sequence joins TRBV7-8 and TRBJ2-5, with D possibly being TRBD1 (6 bases). V was pared by 4 bases and J by 4 bases, with 13 bases between. CDR3 length equals 14 residues. Germline lookup yields CDR1 SGHVS and CDR2 FQNEAQ. CDR3 sequence (DNA): TGTGCCAGCAGCTGGACAGACCCCCGAGAGACCCAGTACTTC. This gives the protein CASSWTDPRETQYF.

The chain employs TRBV5-8 and TRBJ2-2; 10 bases map to TRBD2. Per germline, CDR1 SGHTS and CDR2 YDEGEE. The CDR3 totals 18 residues. Trimming cost V 0 bases and J 4 bases; bases outside gene matches: 9. The CDR3 nucleotides are TGTGCCAGCAGCTTGGCCCGGCTAGCGGGAGATCGCACCGGGGAGCTGTTTTTT. This translates into CASSLARLAGDRTGELFF.

For this clonotype: The germline gene is not matched at one end of the junction; a read error may be the cause. The rearrangement links TRBV7-3 to TRBJ2-5, with 11 bases that match TRBD2. This CDR3 spans 16 amino acids. The germline V gene has CDR1 SGHTA and CDR2 FQGTGA. In DNA, the CDR3 is TGTGCCAGCAGTCTCGGACTAGCGGGTTCCCAAGGGACCCAGTACTTC. This encodes CASSLGLAGSQGTQYF.

To note about this clonotype: A read error may be the cause here, since a much bigger clone is one base away. This chain links TRBV28 with TRBJ1-2; TRBD1 agrees at 7 bases. CDR1 is MDHEN and CDR2 is SYDVKM in the germline V gene. The CDR3 is made up of 14 amino acids. As DNA, the CDR3 is TGTGCCAGCAGTCACAGGACAGGTCCCTATGGCCACACCTTC. Translating gives CASSHRTGPYGHTF.

The rearrangement links TRBV6-5 to TRBJ2-3; TRBD2 matches at 8 bases. Germline CDR1 MNHEY, CDR2 SVGAGI. With V trimmed by 1 base and J by 5 bases, 2 bases remained unmatched. The CDR3 covers 14 residues. The CDR3 coding sequence is TGTGCCAGCAGTTACTTAACTAGCGGAGATACGCAGTATTTT. As protein: CASSYLTSGDTQYF.